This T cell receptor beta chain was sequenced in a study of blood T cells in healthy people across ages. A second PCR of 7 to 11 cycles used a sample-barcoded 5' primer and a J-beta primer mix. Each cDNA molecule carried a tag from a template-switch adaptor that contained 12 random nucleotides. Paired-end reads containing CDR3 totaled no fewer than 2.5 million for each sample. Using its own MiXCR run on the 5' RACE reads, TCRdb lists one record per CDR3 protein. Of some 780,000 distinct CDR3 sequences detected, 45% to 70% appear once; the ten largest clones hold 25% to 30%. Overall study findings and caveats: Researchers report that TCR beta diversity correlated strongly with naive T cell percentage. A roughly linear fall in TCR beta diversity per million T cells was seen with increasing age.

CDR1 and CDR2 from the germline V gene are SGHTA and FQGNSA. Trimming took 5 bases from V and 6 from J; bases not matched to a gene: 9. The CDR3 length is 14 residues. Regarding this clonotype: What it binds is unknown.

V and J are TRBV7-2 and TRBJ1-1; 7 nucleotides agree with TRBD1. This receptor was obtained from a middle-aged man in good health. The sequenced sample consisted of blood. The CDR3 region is CASSTRQGISEAFF. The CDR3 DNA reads TGTGCCAGCAGCACGAGACAGGGAATCTCTGAAGCTTTCTTT. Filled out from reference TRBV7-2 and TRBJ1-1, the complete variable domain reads GAGVSQSPSNKVTEKGKDVELRCDPISGHTALYWYRQSLGQGLEFLIYFQGNSAPDKSGLPSDRFSAERTGGSVSTLTIQRTQQEDSAVYLCASSTRQGISEAFFGQGTRLTVV.